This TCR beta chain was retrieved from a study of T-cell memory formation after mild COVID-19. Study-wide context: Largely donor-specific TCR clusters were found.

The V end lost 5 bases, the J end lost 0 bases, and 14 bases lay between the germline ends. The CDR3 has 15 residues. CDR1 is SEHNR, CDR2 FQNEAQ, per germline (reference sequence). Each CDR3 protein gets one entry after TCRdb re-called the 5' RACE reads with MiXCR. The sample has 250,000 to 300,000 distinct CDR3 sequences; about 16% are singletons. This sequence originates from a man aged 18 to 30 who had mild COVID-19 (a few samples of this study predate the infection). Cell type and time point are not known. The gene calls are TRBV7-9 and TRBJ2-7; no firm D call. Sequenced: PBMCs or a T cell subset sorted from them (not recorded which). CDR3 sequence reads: CASSPDIKSSYEQYV. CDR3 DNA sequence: TGTGCCAGCAGCCCTGACATAAAAAGCTCCTACGAGCAGTACGTC.